The 2 T cell receptor beta chains in this list originate from one sample, sequenced in a study of blood T cell repertoires in COVID-19. Sequencing was performed with immunoSEQ multiplex PCR; in TCRdb, only in-frame clones are kept and a portion is missing. The sample contains more than 350,000 clones, roughly 90% of which appear only once. Sequencing was performed on peripheral blood. These receptors all stem from a woman younger than 45 with COVID-19, enrolled during active disease.

The chain is built from TRBV9 and TRBJ2-3; 10 bases are shared with TRBD1. V gave up 4 bases and J gave up 4 bases; unmatched junction bases: 9. This CDR3 region has 16 residues. Germline values: CDR1 SGDLS, CDR2 YYNGEE. The CDR3 DNA reads as TGTGCCAGCAGCACTTGGGACAGGGGTGGCGCAGATACGCAGTATTTT. Amino acid sequence: CASSTWDRGGADTQYF.

The J gene is TRBJ1-4, the V gene TRBV5-1; 10 bases map to TRBD1. The CDR3 loop spans 17 amino acids. Germline V gives CDR1 SGHRS, CDR2 YFSETQ. The V gene end was trimmed by 0 bases and the J gene end by 8 bases; junction bases not matched to a gene: 10. The CDR3 nucleotides are TGCGCCAGCAGCTTGGACCCGACCGGGACAGGGGACGAAAAACTGTTTTTT. Translated: CASSLDPTGTGDEKLFF.